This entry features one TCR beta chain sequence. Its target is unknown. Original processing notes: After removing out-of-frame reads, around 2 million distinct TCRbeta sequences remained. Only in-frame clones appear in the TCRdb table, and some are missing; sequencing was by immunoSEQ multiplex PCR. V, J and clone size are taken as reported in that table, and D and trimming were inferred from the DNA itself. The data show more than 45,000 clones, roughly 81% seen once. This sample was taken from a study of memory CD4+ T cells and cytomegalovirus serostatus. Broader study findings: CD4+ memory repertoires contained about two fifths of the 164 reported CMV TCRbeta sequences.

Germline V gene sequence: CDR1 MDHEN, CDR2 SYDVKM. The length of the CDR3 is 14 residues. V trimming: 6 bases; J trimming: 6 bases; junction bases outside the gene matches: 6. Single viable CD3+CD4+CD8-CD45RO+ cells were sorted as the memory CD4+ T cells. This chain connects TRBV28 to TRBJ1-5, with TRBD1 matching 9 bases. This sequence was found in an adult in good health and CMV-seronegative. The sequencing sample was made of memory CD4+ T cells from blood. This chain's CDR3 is CASRRQGERQPQHF. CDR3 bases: TGTGCCAGCAGACGACAGGGGGAACGTCAGCCCCAGCATTTT.